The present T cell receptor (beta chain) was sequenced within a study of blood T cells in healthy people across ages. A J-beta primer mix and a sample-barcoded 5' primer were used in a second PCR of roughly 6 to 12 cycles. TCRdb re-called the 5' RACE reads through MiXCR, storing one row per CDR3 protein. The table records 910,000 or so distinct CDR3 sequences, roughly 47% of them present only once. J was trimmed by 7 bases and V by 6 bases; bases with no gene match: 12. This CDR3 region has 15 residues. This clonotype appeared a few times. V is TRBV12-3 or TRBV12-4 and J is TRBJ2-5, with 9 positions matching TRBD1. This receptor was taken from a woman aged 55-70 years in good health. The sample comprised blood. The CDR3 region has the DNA TGTGCCAGCAGATCCGGGACAGGGCCCAAGGGGACCCAGTACTTC. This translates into CASRSGTGPKGTQYF.